This T cell receptor (beta chain) came from a study of cytomegalovirus exposure and HLA in healthy donors (dated by TCRdb to between 2016 and 2019). For the study in its entirety: According to an earlier analysis of 450 to 650 of the donors, 150 million to 200 million T cells yielded roughly 110 million unique TCR beta sequences and 276 Gb of sequence data. Rather than drawing on any new phenotypic data, the later analysis identified candidate immune exposures from TCR beta sequences and the way those sequences occurred across donors. A later genetic analysis took genome-wide SNP genotypes for about 55% of the 666 donors and used that subset as a discovery cohort. Among the roughly 400 genotyped donors, 81% belonged to the genetic ancestry cluster associated with self-reported Caucasian donors. Along with the roughly 670-subject first cohort, a separate validation cohort of over a hundred different subjects was used. Typing coverage varied by locus: about 629-630 donors for A, B, C, DRB1 and DQB1; roughly 520 for DQA1; more than 600 for DPA1; some 470 for DPB1. In a later analysis, previously published TCR beta repertoires from about 670 donors were re-analyzed and high-resolution HLA genotyping was added so that TCR occurrence patterns could be studied. Class I and class II HLA loci were covered by the typing at four-digit resolution. An earlier analysis of approximately 500 of the donors applied high-throughput TCR beta sequencing to assess whether each TCR beta V gene segment acted as functional or pseudogenic. The study used immunosequencing to profile the T cell repertoires of under 700 subjects and linked those repertoires to cytomegalovirus serostatus. To predict cytomegalovirus infection status, the study combined high-throughput TCR immunosequencing, statistical association of individual TCRs with disease status, and machine learning. Across 398 genotyped donors of the cohort, an average of approximately 200,000 unique TCR beta nucleotide sequences per donor were sequenced, and roughly 20% of those sequences were non-productive. The aim of the study was to test whether cataloging public T cell receptors could identify signatures of past pathogen exposure. Roughly five DR-DQ haplotypes were treated as single units for association and clustering because of strong linkage in the cohort. Donor age, sex, ethnicity and CMV serostatus were collected together with the repertoire data. All discovery cohort repertoires had been generated on a single sequencing platform. Roughly 300 gigabases of sequencing data and approximately 92 million unique TCR sequences made up an early release that covered roughly 670 HLA-typed donors.

Beyond this particular receptor, the publication reports: Compared with the approximately 670-donor mean, donors in an Asian-associated ancestry cluster had fewer N-insertions in productive TCRs, according to a later genetic analysis. In a later analysis, HLA-associated TCR beta chains showed more clonal expansion and lower generation probabilities than non-associated chains that were equally common. Assigning TCR associations to individual alleles was difficult when HLA alleles, especially DR and DQ, strongly co-occurred. In vitro tests confirmed that a few of the cytomegalovirus-associated TCR beta chains recognize cytomegalovirus antigens. A further reported finding was that TCR beta sequences accurately predicted the HLA-A and HLA-B alleles for most subjects in the first cohort. In an earlier analysis of approximately 590 of the donors, most TCR beta V segments appeared in productive rearrangements about 87% or about 30% of the time, broadly matching IMGT annotations. Only TCR beta chains were sequenced in this cohort, and the absence of alpha or paired-chain data limited detectable features. In the study, roughly 160 TCR beta chains were listed as associated with cytomegalovirus. A cluster of highly shared sequence variants was judged likely to be a technical artifact of the sequencing pipeline. In a later analysis, TCR association rates were found to vary across HLA loci, with the most associated TCRs seen for DRB1 alleles and the fewest for HLA-C alleles. Because the 87-base-pair reads could not distinguish some IMGT-functional V segments, including TRBV6-2 and TRBV6-3, those segments were excluded. Sequencing depth was assumed to be roughly uniform across donors in the presence/absence analyses, though that assumption may not hold. Most CMV-associated TCR beta chains appeared to be HLA-restricted in a later analysis, and the HLA associations seemed to be driven largely by CMV exposure. A later genetic analysis associated a missense DCLRE1C variant with V-gene and J-gene trimming of TCR beta chains, and an independent cohort replicated the association. Specific HLA alleles were associated with 15,000 to 20,000 TCR beta sequences at a false discovery rate of 0.05 in a later analysis. Correlated functional status among segregating V segments might be attributable to linkage disequilibrium, but an unknown experimental factor could not be ruled out. Most TCR sequences were observed very rarely across donors, whereas some public TCRs were present in many individuals. Several of the top co-occurrence clusters appeared to be linked to parvovirus B19, influenza, CMV and Epstein-Barr virus, according to a later analysis. In both the original and validation cohorts, the classifier was reported to diagnose cytomegalovirus status with high specificity and sensitivity. HLA typing was unavailable for some donors at each locus, so association tests used only the typed subset. The authors suggested that the approach could potentially be generalized to other disease states and immunological phenotypes. CMV serostatus was the only immune exposure information available for the cohort. Because counts were too low, 15 to 20 rarely observed V segments, including chromosome 9 orphons, were excluded from the earlier analysis of around 640 of the donors.

The cohort consisted of 600 to 750 healthy bone marrow donors. Cohort members were all nominally healthy when sampled, although unrecorded immune exposures were likely present. The donor tested CMV seropositive and was one of the 289 seropositive cohort members. A peripheral blood sample was collected from each donor, and TCR beta sequencing was performed on peripheral blood mononuclear cells. The Qiagen DNeasy Blood Extraction Kit was used to extract genomic DNA from the blood cell samples. In its sample, this clone was seen a few times. It lacks a known antigen. Base qualities are missing; no much larger clone stands one base away. The library was prepared using the immunoSEQ multiplex PCR assay. For the multiplex PCR, a mixture combining 60 forward primers for TCR Vbeta segments and 13 reverse primers for TCR Jbeta segments was used. A multiplex PCR assay on genomic DNA amplified the CDR3 region of rearranged TCR beta genes. On the Illumina HiSeq System, the amplified TCR beta libraries were sequenced as 87-base-pair reads. As for the original processing: A later analysis tallied tens of millions of unique TCR beta chains across the 666 repertoires, and around 10 million of those chains were shared by two or more donors. To remove PCR and sequencing errors, raw reads were error-corrected and collapsed into unique sequences using a nearest-neighbor algorithm that merged closely related sequences. Alignment of CDR3 sequences to IMGT reference sequences was used to assign V, D and J gene segments. For a sequence to be retained, a match of at least six nucleotides to both a V gene segment and a J gene segment was required. Rearrangements were classified as productive when the CDR3 lacked stop codons and remained in frame with V and J, and all other rearrangements were classified as non-productive. Following IMGT convention, CDR3 was defined as the stretch from the second conserved V-encoded cysteine up to the conserved J-encoded phenylalanine. The earlier analysis of fewer than 700 of the donors excluded sequences that lacked an unambiguous match to a single V gene segment. In an earlier analysis of 587 of the donors, V segments were called functional above 56.7% productive rearrangements and were called segregating when the between-donor standard deviation exceeded 5%. A statistical classification framework was built for diagnosing cytomegalovirus status from the catalog of TCR beta chain sequences. V and J gene assignment, in a later analysis, came from comparing TCR nucleotide sequences with IMGT/GENE-DB human TR gene sequences. In a later analysis, CDR3 sequences and most-parsimonious VDJ recombination scenarios were assigned using the TCRdist pipeline. In a later analysis, each TCR beta chain was defined by its CDR3 amino acid sequence together with its V-gene family, and reads lacking a unique V-gene family were excluded. A later analysis removed 592 highly shared, low-generation-probability nucleotide sequences to deal with suspected cross-contamination and a sequencing artifact. In a later analysis, a clonal expansion index was calculated for each public chain from normalized within-repertoire ranks of inferred template counts. In a later analysis, generation probabilities were computed with a VDJ recombination model fitted to out-of-frame rearrangements, and the resulting probabilities were checked against IGoR. In a later analysis, hypergeometric tests were used to score TCR-TCR, TCR-HLA and TCR-CMV co-occurrence, with a repertoire-size bias correction applied to TCR pairs. In a later analysis, false discovery rates were estimated by permuting HLA or CMV assignments 20 times. A later analysis grouped co-occurring TCRs with DBSCAN, adding TCRdist sequence similarity when clustering within HLA-allele-positive subsets. Repertoires with fewer than 30,000 or more than 120,000 public chains, plus five repertoires with anomalous nucleotide sharing, were excluded from co-occurrence clustering. Here the immuneACCESS table is served through TCRdb, limited to in-frame sequences with V and J called. Missing clones are a known gap in these copies; in checked studies unresolved V genes cover under half, and the rest lacks a known reason. The V and J calls and clone size were taken over from that table, and D and trimming were inferred from the DNA. The sample has roughly 180,000 clones on record, around 74% of them singletons. Around 1.4% of the sample comes from the top ten.

In the germline V gene (reference sequence), CDR1 corresponds to MNHNY and CDR2 to SVGAGI. The CDR3 holds 12 amino acids from the cysteine to the phenylalanine. Just CDR3 DNA is preserved here, 36 bases in frame from base 1. After removal of 5 bases from V and 7 bases from J, the junction retains 4 bases not matched to a gene. Rearrangement joined TRBV6-6 to TRBJ1-1; 7 nucleotides in the junction match TRBD1. Sequenced input: PBMCs. This receptor was taken from a girl aged 5-17 years in good health and CMV-seropositive. The nucleotide sequence is TGTGCCAGCAGTAATCAGGGGGGTGAAGCTTTCTTT. This sequence encodes CASSNQGGEAFF.